Listed here are 23 T cell receptor beta chains from one sample, sequenced in a study of CD8 T cells in Susac syndrome. The RNA input was 0.5 to 1 ug, and it was reverse transcribed with random hexamers. TCRdb used MiXCR to reprocess the immunoSEQ multiplex PCR reads, holding one entry per CDR3 protein. The sample lists approximately 75,000 distinct CDR3 sequences, about 95% seen once, with roughly 0.25% in the top ten. Sample: CD8+ T cells from PBMCs. The receptors originated from a human donor in good health.

The genes are TRBV27 and TRBJ1-6, with no clear D. CDR3 length: 14 residues. Looked up from germline, CDR1 is MNHEY and CDR2 is SMNVEV (reference sequence). The V end lost 7 bases, the J end lost 7 bases, and 14 bases lay between the germline ends. The CDR3 DNA follows: TGTGCCAGCACTTATCCGGGAGGCAATTCACCCCTCCACTTT. Residues: CASTYPGGNSPLHF.

The chain couples TRBV19 to TRBJ1-1; D unclear. CDR1 is LNHDA, CDR2 SQIVND, per germline (reference sequence). The ends were cut back, 0 bases at V and 8 bases at J, with 10 bases in the middle. The CDR3 extends over 13 amino acids. The CDR3, as DNA: TGTGCCAGTAGTATAGATCCGGGCAGCGAAGCTTTCTTT. Amino acid sequence: CASSIDPGSEAFF. Supplemented by reference TRBV19 and TRBJ1-1, the full variable domain reads DGGITQSPKYLFRKEGQNVTLSCEQNLNHDAMYWYRQDPGQGLRLIYYSQIVNDFQKGDIAEGYSVSREKKESFPLTVTSAQKNPTAFYLCASSIDPGSEAFFGQGTRLTVV.

V and J are TRBV29-1 and TRBJ2-3; 10 bases are a match to TRBD1. This CDR3 comprises 15 residues. Looked up from germline, CDR1 is SQVTM and CDR2 is ANQGSEA. V shed 4 bases and J 5 bases; nucleotides not matched to a gene: 9. The CDR3 DNA reads TGCAGCGTTGCTCCCGGGACAGGGGCAGGAGATACGCAGTATTTT. Protein sequence: CSVAPGTGAGDTQYF.

This chain uses TRBV6-1 with TRBJ1-2; 7 bases map to TRBD1. V lost 0 bases to trimming and J lost 4 bases; unmatched junction nucleotides: 5. The germline V gene encodes CDR1 MNHNS and CDR2 SASEGT. This CDR3 has 15 amino acids. CDR3 in DNA: TGTGCCAGCAGTGAAGCCAGGGACAGAATCTATGGCTACACCTTC. This sequence encodes CASSEARDRIYGYTF.

The chain joins TRBV23-1 to TRBJ1-6; possible D gene TRBD1, 5 bases. TRBV23-1 is reported as an ORF; its role is uncertain. The germline V and J ends were trimmed by 6 bases and 0 bases, with 21 bases remaining between them. CDR3 length: 19 amino acids. CDR3 in amino acids: CASRHDRDWKSSYNSPLHF. CDR3 coding DNA: TGCGCCAGCAGACACGATCGGGACTGGAAAAGCTCCTATAATTCACCCCTCCACTTT.

The chain uses TRBV7-9 and TRBJ1-1; 7 nucleotides align to TRBD1. This CDR3 spans 14 amino acids. Per germline, CDR1 SEHNR and CDR2 FQNEAQ (reference sequence). Trimming took 11 bases from V and 0 from J; bases not matched to a gene: 9. CDR3 residues: CASTTGTVNTEAFF. Written as DNA, the CDR3 is TGTGCCTCTACGACCGGGACAGTGAACACTGAAGCTTTCTTT. The variable domain in full, with the rest retrieved from reference TRBV7-9 and TRBJ1-1, is DTGVSQNPRHKITKRGQNVTFRCDPISEHNRLYWYRQTLGQGPEFLTYFQNEAQLEKSRLLSDRFSAERPKGSFSTLEIQRTEQGDSAMYLCASTTGTVNTEAFFGQGTRLTVV.

This chain joins TRBV19 and TRBJ1-5, with D possibly being TRBD1 (5 bases). The V gene's germline CDR1 is LNHDA and CDR2 SQIVND (reference sequence). The CDR3 runs to 16 residues. Trimming left V 0 bases short and J 4 bases short, with 13 bases between. The chain's CDR3 is CASSIEGWQGNQPQHF. CDR3 nucleotides: TGTGCCAGTAGTATAGAAGGCTGGCAGGGAAATCAGCCCCAGCATTTT.

This clonotype has a single count. The chain employs TRBV5-4 and TRBJ2-2; D is unclear. Between the trimmed V and J ends, which lost 7 bases and 6 bases, there was a span of 7 bases. The CDR3 has 11 residues. CDR1 is SGHNT, CDR2 YYREEE, per germline (reference sequence). CDR3 in amino acids: CASEVSGELFF. The CDR3 region has the DNA TGTGCCAGCGAGGTCTCCGGGGAGCTGTTTTTT.

The V call is TRBV12-3 or TRBV12-4, the J call TRBJ2-4; maybe TRBD1 (5 bases). The CDR3 extends over 14 amino acids. The germline V and J ends were trimmed by 10 bases and 0 bases, with 13 bases remaining between them. The DNA for the CDR3 is TGTGCCACAGGGCAAGTTGGAGCCAAAAACATTCAGTACTTC. Residues: CATGQVGAKNIQYF.

V and J are TRBV12-3 or TRBV12-4 and TRBJ1-2, with unresolved D. The CDR3 is 13 amino acids. Deletions cut 6 bases from V and 2 bases from J, with 10 bases between. In DNA form, the CDR3 reads TGTGCCAGCAGCCCGAATATAAACTATGGCTACACCTTC. Its translation is CASSPNINYGYTF.

V usage is TRBV29-1 and J usage is TRBJ2-1; D unresolved. V was pared by 8 bases and J by 4 bases, with 15 bases between. The CDR3 length is 13 residues. CDR1 SQVTM and CDR2 ANQGSEA come from the germline V gene. The CDR3 bases are TGCAGCTCTAAAGACATGGGGTACAATGAGCAGTTCTTC. Translating gives CSSKDMGYNEQFF.

The chain is built from TRBV15 and TRBJ1-1, with D possibly TRBD1 on 5 matching bases. Germline assignment: CDR1 LNHNV and CDR2 YYDKDF (reference sequence). V lost 1 base to trimming and J lost 3 bases, with 12 bases between them. This CDR3 spans 15 amino acids. The CDR3 reads CATSRGEGGDTEAFF. The CDR3 DNA reads TGTGCCACCAGCAGAGGGGAGGGAGGGGACACTGAAGCTTTCTTT.

The chain combines TRBV4-3 with TRBJ1-4; D gene uncertain. Germline V lookup: CDR1 LGHNA, CDR2 YSLEER. The V gene lost 3 bases and the J gene lost 8 bases, with 10 bases spanning the gap. The CDR3 sequence is 13 residues long. The CDR3 nucleotides read TGCGCCAGCAGCCAGGGTAATCAGGAAAAACTGTTTTTT. Protein sequence: CASSQGNQEKLFF.

This chain joins TRBV10-3 and TRBJ1-1, with D unclear. The CDR3 spans 15 residues. Germline CDR1 reads ENHRY; CDR2 reads SYGVKD. Trimming removed 0 bases from V and 1 base from J, with 9 bases in between. The CDR3 nucleotides are TGTGCCATCAGTGAGTCAAAGGCCGCGAACACTGAAGCTTTCTTT. Protein product: CAISESKAANTEAFF.

The rearrangement joins TRBV4-2 to TRBJ1-1, with D possibly being TRBD1 (6 bases). V was clipped by 4 bases and J by 2 bases, with 17 bases between them. This CDR3 spans 16 amino acids. From germline, CDR1 is LGHNA and CDR2 YNFKEQ. In nucleotides, the CDR3 is TGTGCCAGCAGCCCTACCCCCCCAGGGGTAAACACTGAAGCTTTCTTT. It translates to CASSPTPPGVNTEAFF.

J is TRBJ2-5 and V is TRBV6-5; tentative D call: TRBD1 (5 bases). Germline CDR1 is MNHEY and CDR2 is SVGAGI. This CDR3 has 16 amino acids. The V end was cut by 0 bases, the J end by 2 bases, with 13 bases between. This CDR3 is CASSYSLGQPQETQYF. CDR3 sequence (DNA): TGTGCCAGCAGTTACTCCCTCGGACAACCGCAAGAGACCCAGTACTTC.

The chain has TRBV6-2 or TRBV6-3 and TRBJ1-2, with a possible D match to TRBD1 (5 bases). The germline CDR1 and CDR2 sequences are MNHEY and SVGEGT. V dropped 5 bases and J dropped 8 bases, with 18 bases sitting between them. The CDR3 consists of 14 residues. CDR3 sequence: CASSRDRRGGGYTF. The DNA of the CDR3 is TGTGCCAGCAGTCGGGACCGAAGAGGTGGCGGCTACACCTTC.

The chain uses TRBV5-5 and TRBJ1-2; D gene uncertain. Trimming pared 0 bases from V and 8 bases from J, leaving 17 bases between. The CDR3 totals 15 residues. Germline loops: CDR1 SGHKS, CDR2 YYEKEE (reference sequence). CDR3 DNA sequence: TGTGCCAGCAGCTTGGCGGCCGACCGGTTCTGGGGCTACACCTTC. Translated, it gives CASSLAADRFWGYTF.

The V gene is TRBV5-1, the J gene TRBJ2-7, with 7 bases fitting TRBD1. The germline V gene encodes CDR1 SGHRS and CDR2 YFSETQ. CDR3 length: 14 residues. J lost 2 bases, V lost 0 bases, and 2 bases had no gene match. Here the CDR3 DNA reads TGCGCCAGCAGCTTGGGGGACAGTCCCTACGAGCAGTACGTC. Translation: CASSLGDSPYEQYV.

The chain combines TRBV29-1 with TRBJ2-1; perhaps TRBD1 as D (5 bases). CDR3 size: 14 residues. The germline V gene encodes CDR1 SQVTM and CDR2 ANQGSEA. V lost 3 bases, J lost 8 bases, and 17 bases lay in between. The CDR3 bases are TGCAGCGTTGAGGTCCCCTCAGGGATCGATGAGCAGTTCTTC. Translation gives CSVEVPSGIDEQFF.

V is TRBV27 and J is TRBJ2-1; TRBD2 is a possible D gene (6 bases). V shed 8 bases and J shed 0 bases, with 17 bases lying between them. The CDR3 is made up of 16 amino acids. Germline CDR1 and CDR2: MNHEY and SMNVEV (reference sequence). CDR3 sequence (DNA): TGTGCCAGCCGATCATTTGGGGAGGTCTCCTACAATGAGCAGTTCTTC. Translated: CASRSFGEVSYNEQFF.

The chain recombines TRBV7-9 with TRBJ1-2, with D unresolved. Trimming left V 1 base short and J 8 bases short, with 14 bases between. In germline, CDR1 is SEHNR, CDR2 FQNEAQ (reference sequence). This CDR3 is 14 amino acids long. This CDR3 reads CASSLGLSSGGYTF. The CDR3 region has the DNA TGTGCCAGCAGCTTAGGCCTCTCCTCCGGAGGCTACACCTTC.

The chain recombines TRBV29-1 with TRBJ2-5, with D unclear. Germline V lookup: CDR1 SQVTM, CDR2 ANQGSEA. Trimming removed 3 bases from V and 5 bases from J, with 10 bases in between. The CDR3 length is 12 residues. The CDR3, as DNA: TGCAGCGTTGATGTAGGGTGGGAGACCCAGTACTTC. Encoded protein: CSVDVGWETQYF. The full variable domain, with the rest looked up from reference TRBV29-1 and TRBJ2-5, is SAVISQKPSRDICQRGTSLTIQCQVDSQVTMMFWYRQQPGQSLTLIATANQGSEATYESGFVIDKFPISRPNLTFSTLTVSNMSPEDSSIYLCSVDVGWETQYFGPGTRLLVL.